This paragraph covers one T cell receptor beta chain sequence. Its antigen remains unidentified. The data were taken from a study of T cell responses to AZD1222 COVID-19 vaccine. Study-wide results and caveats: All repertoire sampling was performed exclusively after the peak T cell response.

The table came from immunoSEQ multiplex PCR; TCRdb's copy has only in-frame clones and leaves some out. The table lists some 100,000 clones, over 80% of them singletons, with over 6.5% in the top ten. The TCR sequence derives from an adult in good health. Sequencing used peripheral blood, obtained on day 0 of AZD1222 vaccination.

In nucleotides, the CDR3 is TGTGCCAGCAGCTTGGAAGGGAGCGAGAACACTGAAGCTTTCTTT. Translation: CASSLEGSENTEAFF. The J gene is TRBJ1-1, the V gene TRBV7-6, with unresolved D. V lost 3 bases to trimming and J lost 1 base, with 12 bases between them. The CDR3 extends over 15 amino acids. The germline CDR1 and CDR2 sequences are SGHVS and FNYEAQ.